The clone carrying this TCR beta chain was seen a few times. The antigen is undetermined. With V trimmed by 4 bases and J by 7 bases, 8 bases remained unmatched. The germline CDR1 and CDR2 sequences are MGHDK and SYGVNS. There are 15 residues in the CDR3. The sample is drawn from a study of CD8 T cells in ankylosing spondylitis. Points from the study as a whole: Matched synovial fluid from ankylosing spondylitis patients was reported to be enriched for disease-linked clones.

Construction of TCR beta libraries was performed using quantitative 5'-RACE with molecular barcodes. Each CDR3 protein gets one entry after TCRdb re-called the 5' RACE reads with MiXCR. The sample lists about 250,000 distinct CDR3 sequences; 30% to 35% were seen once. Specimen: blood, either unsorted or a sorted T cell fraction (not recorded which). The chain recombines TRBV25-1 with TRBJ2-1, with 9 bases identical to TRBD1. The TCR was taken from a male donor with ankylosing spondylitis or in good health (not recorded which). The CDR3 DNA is TGTGCCAGCAGTGCGACACAGGGGGCTAGGAATGAGCAGTTCTTC. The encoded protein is CASSATQGARNEQFF.